Shown below are 20 T cell receptor beta chains from a single sample sequenced in a study of control samples from healthy donors and cancer patients. The method was immunoSEQ multiplex PCR; TCRdb's version includes in-frame clones alone and lacks a portion of them. The repertoire includes roughly 170,000 clones, around nine tenths of them detected once, and 4.5% to 6% sits in the top ten. Sequencing used blood. The receptors were sampled from a woman aged 25-40 years in good health.

The chain recombines TRBV5-1 with TRBJ1-1; no clear D. CDR1 SGHRS and CDR2 YFSETQ come from the germline V gene. CDR3 length: 15 residues. With 0 bases removed from V and 1 base from J, the gap between germline ends came to 10 bases. CDR3 bases: TGCGCCAGCAGCTTGGGAGGAGGGAAGAACACTGAAGCTTTCTTT. Translated, it gives CASSLGGGKNTEAFF.

This clone was seen once. V gene TRBV5-6 combines with J gene TRBJ2-1, with D maybe TRBD2 (6 bases). Germline CDR1 is SGHDT and CDR2 is YYEEEE. There are 13 residues in the CDR3. V lost 10 bases to trimming and J lost 4 bases, with 15 bases between them. The chain's CDR3 is CAAETRGYNEQFF. Written as DNA, the CDR3 is TGTGCCGCCGAGACTAGAGGGTACAATGAGCAGTTCTTC.

V is TRBV15 and J is TRBJ2-3; unclear D gene. The V end lost 5 bases, the J end lost 7 bases, and 13 bases lay between the germline ends. The CDR3 is made up of 13 amino acids. Germline CDR1 LNHNV, CDR2 YYDKDF (reference sequence). CDR3 region: CATSALSPNTQYF. DNA for the CDR3: TGTGCCACCAGCGCCCTGTCTCCGAATACGCAGTATTTT.

The chain couples TRBV7-6 to TRBJ1-3; 8 bases fit TRBD1. The CDR3 has 15 amino acids. V shed 1 base, J shed 7 bases, and the junction held 6 bases outside the gene matches. Germline lookup yields CDR1 SGHVS and CDR2 FNYEAQ. This chain's CDR3 is CASSLGQGLSNTIYF. DNA of the CDR3: TGTGCCAGCAGCTTAGGACAGGGGCTTTCGAACACCATATATTTT.

The chain joins TRBV9 to TRBJ1-2; D remains unclear. V gave up 6 bases and J gave up 3 bases, with 12 bases separating them. The CDR3 totals 13 residues. Germline CDR1 and CDR2: SGDLS and YYNGEE. The CDR3 coding sequence is TGTGCCAGCACCCGAGAGGGTGACTATGGCTACACCTTC. This translates into CASTREGDYGYTF. Based on the CDR3 plus reference TRBV9 and TRBJ1-2, the full variable domain is DSGVTQTPKHLITATGQRVTLRCSPRSGDLSVYWYQQSLDQGLQFLIQYYNGEERAKGNILERFSAQQFPDLHSELNLSSLELGDSALYFCASTREGDYGYTFGSGTRLTVV.

The table lists this clone with a count of one. This sequence joins TRBV19 and TRBJ2-3; D may be TRBD1 (6 bases). V was pared by 7 bases and J by 4 bases, with 15 bases between. Germline loops: CDR1 LNHDA, CDR2 SQIVND (reference sequence). The CDR3 spans 14 residues. The CDR3 loop is CASKGFGGPDTQYF. The CDR3 DNA reads as TGTGCCAGTAAAGGTTTTGGGGGCCCAGATACGCAGTATTTT.

The chain joins TRBV10-3 to TRBJ2-3, with 8 bases that match TRBD2. Germline-derived CDR1 and CDR2 are ENHRY and SYGVKD. The CDR3 length is 18 residues. J was trimmed by 6 bases and V by 0 bases; bases with no gene match: 14. CDR3 DNA: TGTGCCATCAGTGAGTCGAGGGCCAGCGGGGGCCGGGGGGATACGCAGTATTTT. Translated, it gives CAISESRASGGRGDTQYF.

The V gene is TRBV10-1, the J gene TRBJ2-2; TRBD2 agrees at 8 bases. There are 16 residues in the CDR3. Germline CDR1 reads WNHNN; CDR2 reads SYGVQD (reference sequence). Trimming removed 2 bases from V and 5 bases from J; junction bases left unmatched: 7. CDR3 loop: CASSEGSGGITGELFF. In DNA form, the CDR3 reads TGCGCCAGCAGTGAGGGAAGCGGGGGAATAACCGGGGAGCTGTTTTTT.

This chain joins TRBV19 and TRBJ2-7, with 9 nucleotides matching TRBD1. Unmatched junction bases numbered 11, after V lost 2 bases and J lost 6 bases. The germline V gene encodes CDR1 LNHDA and CDR2 SQIVND (reference sequence). The CDR3 has 16 residues. The CDR3 is CASSITLGQGNGEQYF. In nucleotides, the CDR3 is TGTGCCAGTAGTATAACTCTGGGACAGGGAAACGGCGAGCAGTACTTC.

J is TRBJ1-2 and V is TRBV7-9; D is perhaps TRBD1 (6 bases). The CDR3 has 16 residues. Trimming removed 6 bases from V and 4 bases from J, with 21 bases in between. The germline V gene has CDR1 SEHNR and CDR2 FQNEAQ (reference sequence). Here the CDR3 reads CASSRAITQGSYGYTF. CDR3 nucleotide sequence: TGTGCCAGCAGTCGCGCGATTACACAGGGCAGCTATGGCTACACCTTC.

This chain joins TRBV6-6 and TRBJ1-5; D might be TRBD1 (6 bases). Trimming took 3 bases from V and 4 from J, leaving 13 bases between them. Germline lookup yields CDR1 MNHNY and CDR2 SVGAGI (reference sequence). The CDR3 has 15 residues. The CDR3 DNA sequence: TGTGCCAGCAGTTATAGGACAGACGAAAATCAGCCCCAGCATTTT. Amino acid sequence: CASSYRTDENQPQHF.

The gene calls are TRBV12-5 and TRBJ2-2; D is ambiguous. Germline V lookup: CDR1 LGHNT, CDR2 FRNRAP. CDR3 length: 9 amino acids. The CDR3 DNA reads TGTGCGACTGACGGGGAGCTGTTTTTT. Encoded protein: CATDGELFF.

This clone was detected only once. The chain employs TRBV24-1 and TRBJ1-4; D remains unclear. Trimming removed 4 bases at V and 4 bases at J, with 6 bases between. CDR3 length equals 13 residues. The germline CDR1 and CDR2 sequences are KGHDR and SFDVKD. The CDR3 DNA sequence: TGTGCCACCAGTGAACGGGTTAATGAAAAACTGTTTTTT. Amino acid sequence: CATSERVNEKLFF.

The V gene is TRBV14, the J gene TRBJ2-1; the D is unclear. The V end lost 0 bases, the J end lost 0 bases, and 9 bases lay between the germline ends. CDR1 is SGHDN and CDR2 is FVKESK in the germline V gene. This CDR3 is 16 amino acids long. CDR3 nucleotide sequence: TGTGCCAGCAGCCAAGAGGGTCACAGCTCCTACAATGAGCAGTTCTTC. It codes for CASSQEGHSSYNEQFF.

The V call is TRBV6-5, the J call TRBJ1-4, with 11 bases matching TRBD1. Germline loops: CDR1 MNHEY, CDR2 SVGAGI. V lost 0 bases to trimming and J lost 8 bases; unmatched junction nucleotides: 2. The CDR3 is 15 amino acids. CDR3 residues: CASSYSDRGREKLFF. The CDR3 bases are TGTGCCAGCAGTTACTCGGACAGGGGGCGCGAAAAACTGTTTTTT.

The V and J genes are TRBV5-1 and TRBJ1-1; the D is unclear. This CDR3 contains 13 residues. V was pared by 1 base and J by 8 bases, with 12 bases between. The germline gives CDR1 SGHRS, CDR2 YFSETQ. The CDR3 coding sequence is TGCGCCAGCAGCTTGATTCCGGGCGAGGAAGCTTTCTTT. Translation: CASSLIPGEEAFF.

The chain recombines TRBV2 with TRBJ1-4, with 7 bases that match TRBD1. Germline-derived CDR1 and CDR2 are SNHLY and FYNNEI. CDR3 length: 15 amino acids. With 2 bases clipped from V and 4 bases from J, the junction kept 4 bases outside the gene matches. Here the CDR3 DNA reads TGTGCCAGCAGTGAAAGGGCAGGGGGTAATGAAAAACTGTTTTTT. Its protein product is CASSERAGGNEKLFF.

This chain links TRBV19 with TRBJ2-7; the D is unclear. The CDR3 has 14 amino acids. Germline V gene sequence: CDR1 LNHDA, CDR2 SQIVND (reference sequence). Trimming removed 4 bases at V and 5 bases at J, with 15 bases between. In DNA form, the CDR3 reads TGTGCCAGTAGTAGGTCTTCGAGTCCTGACGAGCAGTACTTC. It specifies CASSRSSSPDEQYF.

The V gene is TRBV5-6, the J gene TRBJ2-7; the match to TRBD1 covers 8 bases. The CDR3 consists of 15 residues. Germline loops: CDR1 SGHDT, CDR2 YYEEEE. J lost 5 bases, V lost 5 bases, and 12 bases had no gene match. The CDR3: CASRTYPGTGDEQYF. DNA for the CDR3: TGTGCCAGCAGAACCTACCCCGGGACAGGAGACGAGCAGTACTTC.

This chain uses TRBV27 with TRBJ2-1, with a tentative D call TRBD2 (5 bases). Trimming took off 7 bases at V and 6 bases at J, with 19 bases between the two ends. Germline V lookup: CDR1 MNHEY, CDR2 SMNVEV (reference sequence). The CDR3 runs to 15 residues. Written as DNA, the CDR3 is TGTGCCAGCAAAAAGCCAGGAGGCTTCCCCAATGAGCAGTTCTTC. It is translated as CASKKPGGFPNEQFF.